The clone carrying this TCR beta chain was recorded at least ten times. Its antigen is unknown. Germline CDR1 is SEHNR and CDR2 is FQNEAQ (reference sequence). V was pared by 1 base and J by 0 bases, with 8 bases between. The CDR3 has 15 residues. The source of the sample is a study of molecular identifiers for immune sequencing clone quantification. Overall study results and limits: In CMV-specific effectors, clones above 20 copies held over 98% of molecules; naive, under 1%.

TCRdb processed the PCR reads anew with MiXCR; each CDR3 protein has one entry. The sample consists of about 640,000 distinct CDR3 sequences, 20% of them appearing once. Sequences were obtained from naive CD8+ T cells from blood, with Jurkat cell RNA spiked in. Regarding subset: FACS-sorted CD8+CD4-CCR7+CD45RA+ naive T cells. The V gene is TRBV7-9, the J gene TRBJ2-3, with unresolved D. This receptor was obtained from a human donor in good health. Some libraries in this study had Jurkat cell RNA spiked in. The CDR3 is CASSLESASTDTQYF. In DNA form, the CDR3 reads TGTGCCAGCAGCTTAGAGTCAGCTAGCACAGATACGCAGTATTTT.